This T cell receptor beta chain was sequenced in a study of cytomegalovirus exposure and HLA in healthy donors. Study-wide background: The 120 validation repertoires were produced on the same platform as the approximately 670 repertoires of the first cohort. This was reported in a later analysis.

Repertoires were generated with immunoSEQ multiplex PCR, while TCRdb's copy carries only in-frame clones and drops some. The data contain roughly 330,000 clones, 87% of them singletons. This CDR3 is built from 11 residues. V dropped 2 bases and J dropped 11 bases, with 9 bases sitting between them. Germline V CDR1 and CDR2: MRHNA, SNTAGT. Material for sequencing was PBMCs. This sequence was found in a woman aged 30 to 39 in good health and CMV-seropositive. This sequence joins TRBV6-4 and TRBJ1-2; D is unclear. CDR3 sequence: CASSDNRGYTF. The CDR3 DNA sequence: TGTGCCAGCAGTGACAATCGGGGTTACACCTTC.